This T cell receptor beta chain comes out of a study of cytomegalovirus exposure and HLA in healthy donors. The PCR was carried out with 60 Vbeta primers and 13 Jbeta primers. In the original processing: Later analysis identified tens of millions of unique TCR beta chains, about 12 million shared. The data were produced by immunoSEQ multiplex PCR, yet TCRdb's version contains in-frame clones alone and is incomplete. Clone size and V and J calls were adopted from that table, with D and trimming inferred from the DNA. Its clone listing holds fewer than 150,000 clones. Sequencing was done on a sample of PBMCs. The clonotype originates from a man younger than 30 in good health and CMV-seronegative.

CDR3 in DNA: TGCAGTGCTCCCTTGAACACTGAAGCTTTCTTT. Its translation is CSAPLNTEAFF. The chain is built from TRBV20-1 and TRBJ1-1; no clear D. Looked up from germline, CDR1 is DFQATT and CDR2 is SNEGSKA (reference sequence). The germline V and J ends were trimmed by 5 bases and 0 bases, with 4 bases remaining between them. The CDR3 spans 11 residues.